This TCR beta chain stems from a study of T cell responses to AZD1222 COVID-19 vaccine. V was clipped by 3 bases and J by 8 bases, with 10 bases between them. The CDR3 extends over 13 amino acids. This clone was found a few times. The method was immunoSEQ multiplex PCR; TCRdb's version includes in-frame clones alone and lacks a portion of them. The data contain about 120,000 clones, approximately 90% of them singletons. This specimen was peripheral blood, taken on day 0 of AZD1222 vaccination. The receptor was derived from an adult in good health. J is TRBJ1-4 and V is TRBV12-3 or TRBV12-4; D perhaps matches TRBD1 (5 bases). DNA for the CDR3: TGTGCCAGCAGTTTTCGCCGGGGGGAAAAACTGTTTTTT. This gives the protein CASSFRRGEKLFF.